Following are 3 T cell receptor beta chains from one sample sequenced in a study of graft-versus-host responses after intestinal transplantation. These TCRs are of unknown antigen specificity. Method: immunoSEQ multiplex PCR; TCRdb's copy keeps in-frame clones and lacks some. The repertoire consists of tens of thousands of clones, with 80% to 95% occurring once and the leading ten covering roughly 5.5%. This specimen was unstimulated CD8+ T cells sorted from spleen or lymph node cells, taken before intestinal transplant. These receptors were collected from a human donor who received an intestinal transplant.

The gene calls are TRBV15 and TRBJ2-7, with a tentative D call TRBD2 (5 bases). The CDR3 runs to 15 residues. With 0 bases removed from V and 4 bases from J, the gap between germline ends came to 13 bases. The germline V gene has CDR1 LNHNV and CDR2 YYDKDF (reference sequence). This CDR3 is CATSRDHSSGYEQYF. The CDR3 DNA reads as TGTGCCACCAGCAGAGATCATTCGAGCGGTTACGAGCAGTACTTC.

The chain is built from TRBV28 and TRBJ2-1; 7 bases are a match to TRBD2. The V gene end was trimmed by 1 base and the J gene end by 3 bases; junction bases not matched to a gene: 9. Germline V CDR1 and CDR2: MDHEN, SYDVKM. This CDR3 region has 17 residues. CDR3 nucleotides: TGTGCCAGCAGTTTATCACCGCGGCGGGAGTACTACAATGAGCAGTTCTTC. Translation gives CASSLSPRREYYNEQFF.

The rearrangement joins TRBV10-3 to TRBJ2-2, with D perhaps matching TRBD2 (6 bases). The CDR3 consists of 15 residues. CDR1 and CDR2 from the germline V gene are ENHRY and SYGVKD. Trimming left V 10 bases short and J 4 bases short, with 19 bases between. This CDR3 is CASNLEGLSTGELFF. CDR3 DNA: TGTGCCAGCAACCTAGAGGGACTGTCCACCGGGGAGCTGTTTTTT.